These 12 T cell receptor beta chains were sequenced from one sample in a study of beta chain features in type 1 diabetes. Expressed TCRB transcripts were sequenced, since all the RNA that had been isolated was reverse transcribed. Generated by immunoSEQ multiplex PCR, the TCRdb table keeps only in-frame clones and is missing some. The table records 300,000 to 400,000 clones, over 9.5% of them present only once. Source material: naive CD4+ T cells from blood. Source of these receptors: a man younger than 35 in good health.

The chain is built from TRBV7-8 and TRBJ1-1; 9 positions agree with TRBD1. Germline V gives CDR1 SGHVS, CDR2 FQNEAQ. The CDR3 length is 14 residues. V lost 5 bases to trimming and J lost 1 base; unmatched junction nucleotides: 2. The CDR3 sequence: CASSRGQGNTEAFF. The DNA for the CDR3 is TGTGCCAGCAGCCGGGGACAGGGGAACACTGAAGCTTTCTTT.

This sequence joins TRBV4-1 and TRBJ2-7; D call uncertain. With 1 base removed from V and 3 bases from J, the gap between germline ends came to 7 bases. The CDR3 is 13 residues long. Germline V gene data show CDR1 as MGHRA and CDR2 as YSYEKL. The CDR3 region is CASSQVIDYEQYF. The CDR3 bases are TGCGCCAGCAGCCAAGTTATAGACTACGAGCAGTACTTC.

This clone has a handful of counts. This sequence joins TRBV30 and TRBJ1-1; 7 bases fit TRBD1. CDR1 GTSNPN and CDR2 SVGIG come from the germline V gene (reference sequence). Trimming cost V 1 base and J 3 bases; bases outside gene matches: 11. The CDR3 totals 16 residues. The CDR3 spells CAWSGGGFVLDTEAFF. CDR3 in DNA: TGTGCCTGGAGTGGAGGGGGCTTTGTGTTGGACACTGAAGCTTTCTTT.

The V gene is TRBV18, the J gene TRBJ2-1; 9 nucleotides line up with TRBD2. The CDR3 spans 15 residues. The junction had 8 bases not matched to a gene; V was cut back by 3 bases and J by 8 bases. Germline CDR1 reads KGHSH; CDR2 reads LQKENI. This CDR3 reads CASSPPGLASHEQFF. For the CDR3, the DNA is TGTGCCAGCTCACCCCCGGGACTAGCTTCCCATGAGCAGTTCTTC.

This clone was picked up a small number of times. This sequence joins TRBV19 and TRBJ2-1, with D uncertain. V gave up 6 bases and J gave up 0 bases, with 18 bases separating them. This CDR3 spans 17 amino acids. Germline V gene lookup returns CDR1 LNHDA and CDR2 SQIVND (reference sequence). CDR3 residues: CASRAPPSRSSYNEQFF. The CDR3 DNA reads TGTGCCAGTAGAGCACCCCCTTCGCGGAGCTCCTACAATGAGCAGTTCTTC.

The V call is TRBV25-1, the J call TRBJ1-2; D not certain. The CDR3 has 12 amino acids. Trimming cost V 4 bases and J 7 bases, with 10 bases left between them. Germline V gene sequence: CDR1 MGHDK, CDR2 SYGVNS. The CDR3 region has the DNA TGTGCCAGCAGTGCCCTCGAGGCTGGCTACACCTTC. It yields the protein CASSALEAGYTF.

This clone turned up a few times. J is TRBJ2-7 and V is TRBV28, with 8 positions matching TRBD1. Germline CDR1 MDHEN, CDR2 SYDVKM. The CDR3 extends over 15 amino acids. J was trimmed by 3 bases and V by 4 bases; bases with no gene match: 8. CDR3 coding DNA: TGTGCCAGCAGTTCCGGGACAGGTCGGGGCTACGAGCAGTACTTC. Amino acid sequence: CASSSGTGRGYEQYF.

This clone has more than one count but fewer than ten. The V call is TRBV19, the J call TRBJ2-6; no definite D call. The V and J ends lost 6 bases and 2 bases respectively, with 5 bases between them. This CDR3 is 13 amino acids long. Germline CDR1 reads LNHDA; CDR2 reads SQIVND (reference sequence). The CDR3 nucleotides are TGTGCCAGTAGGTCCGCTGGGGCCAACGTCCTGACTTTC. This sequence encodes CASRSAGANVLTF.

This clone was observed a few times. This sequence joins TRBV29-1 and TRBJ2-2, with a tentative D call TRBD2 (6 bases). The CDR3 loop spans 14 amino acids. The germline gives CDR1 SQVTM, CDR2 ANQGSEA. V lost 4 bases to trimming and J lost 3 bases, with 12 bases between them. The CDR3 spells CSVGLVADTGELFF. CDR3 DNA: TGCAGCGTTGGGTTAGTAGCGGACACCGGGGAGCTGTTTTTT.

This clone was counted between two and nine times. The gene calls are TRBV5-6 and TRBJ2-4; D unclear. CDR1 and CDR2 from the germline V gene are SGHDT and YYEEEE. This CDR3 contains 16 residues. V lost 0 bases and J 2 bases, leaving 12 bases between the germline ends. For the CDR3, the DNA is TGTGCCAGCAGCTTGGGGCCGACTCCGACCAAAAACATTCAGTACTTC. Translation gives CASSLGPTPTKNIQYF. Full variable domain (missing parts from reference TRBV5-6 and TRBJ2-4): DAGVTQSPTHLIKTRGQQVTLRCSPKSGHDTVSWYQQALGQGPQFIFQYYEEEERQRGNFPDRFSGHQFPNYSSELNVNALLLGDSALYLCASSLGPTPTKNIQYFGAGTRLSVL.

This clone was observed a few times. The genes are TRBV5-4 and TRBJ2-5, with D unresolved. CDR1 SGHNT and CDR2 YYREEE come from the germline V gene (reference sequence). V shed 0 bases and J shed 2 bases, with 8 bases lying between them. CDR3 length: 14 residues. This CDR3 reads CASSLDSLQETQYF. CDR3 coding DNA: TGTGCCAGCAGCTTGGACAGCCTGCAAGAGACCCAGTACTTC.

This clone was counted a few times. V gene TRBV28 combines with J gene TRBJ2-7; the match to TRBD2 covers 10 bases. This CDR3 is built from 16 residues. Per the germline V gene, CDR1 is MDHEN and CDR2 is SYDVKM. V shed 5 bases and J 4 bases; nucleotides not matched to a gene: 11. CDR3: CASSPLAGVSLYEQYF. Here the CDR3 DNA reads TGTGCCAGCAGTCCCCTAGCGGGAGTTAGTCTTTACGAGCAGTACTTC.